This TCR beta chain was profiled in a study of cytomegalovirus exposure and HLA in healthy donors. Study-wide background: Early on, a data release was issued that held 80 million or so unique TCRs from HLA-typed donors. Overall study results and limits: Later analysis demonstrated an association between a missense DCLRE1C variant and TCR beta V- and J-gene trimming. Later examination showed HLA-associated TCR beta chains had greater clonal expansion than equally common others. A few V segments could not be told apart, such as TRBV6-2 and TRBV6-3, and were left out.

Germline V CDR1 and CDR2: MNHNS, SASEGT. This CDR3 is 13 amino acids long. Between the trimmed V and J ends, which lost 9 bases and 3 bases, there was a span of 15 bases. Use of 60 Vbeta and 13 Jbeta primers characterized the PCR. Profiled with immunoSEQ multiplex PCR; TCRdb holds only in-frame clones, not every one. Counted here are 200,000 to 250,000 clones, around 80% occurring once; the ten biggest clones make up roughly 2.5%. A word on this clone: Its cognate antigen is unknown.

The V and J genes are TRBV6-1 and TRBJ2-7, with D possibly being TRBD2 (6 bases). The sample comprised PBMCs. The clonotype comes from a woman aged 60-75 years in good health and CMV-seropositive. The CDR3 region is CASRPSAYYEQYF. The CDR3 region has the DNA TGTGCCAGTCGGCCTAGCGCCTACTACGAGCAGTACTTC.